Sequencing of this T cell receptor beta chain was carried out in a study of human T cells and chemical hapten exposure. Across the whole study: Diagnoses of alopecia areata, totalis or universalis occurred in mostly female patients.

Individual cDNA molecules received unique molecular identifiers in the library. Each CDR3 protein gets one entry after TCRdb re-called the RACE reads with MiXCR. The sample has a few hundred thousand distinct CDR3 sequences; around 5% are singletons. The sample's time point: patch test 1, 2 weeks after DPC sensitization. Treatment given: therapeutic diphenylcyclopropenone sensitization with weekly scalp DPC. From germline, CDR1 is MGHRA and CDR2 YSYEKL. Trimming shortened V by 5 bases and J by 7 bases, and 15 bases separated the two germline ends. The CDR3 is 15 amino acids. Comments on this clonotype: No antigen is known for it.

Study findings and constraints: Patch test score rose with PT1 expanded TCR count, significant at thresholds 8, 16 and 32, not 4. Alopecia in all donors means immunity may differ from healthy individuals.

The sequences come from whole blood, collected in connection with sensitization to the hapten diphenylcyclopropenone (DPC). This sequence joins TRBV4-1 and TRBJ1-6, with D maybe TRBD1 (6 bases). This TCR was recovered from a woman aged 45-60 years with alopecia areata. Some clones in this sample may be carry-over from other donors' samples. This chain's CDR3 is CASSLGGGTNSPLHF. In nucleotides, the CDR3 is TGCGCCAGCAGCTTAGGGGGGGGGACAAATTCACCCCTCCACTTT.